These 3 T cell receptor beta chains were sequenced from one sample in a study of blood T cell repertoires in COVID-19 (dated by TCRdb to the early 2020s). Library preparation was by the immunoSEQ multiplex PCR assay. Entries here come from immuneACCESS through TCRdb and include only in-frame sequences with V and J called. Some clones fail to appear in such tables; in the studies checked, an unresolved V gene covers under half of the shortfall, and the cause of the remainder is unknown. The sample data list 180,000 or so clones, and approximately 80% of these were observed just once. The top ten clonotypes cover 6.9% of the sample. What was sequenced was peripheral blood. The source is a human donor with acute or convalescent COVID-19. The donor label of this sample is uncertain.

The chain carries TRBV2 and TRBJ2-1, with 12 bases identical to TRBD1. Germline values: CDR1 SNHLY, CDR2 FYNNEI. V dropped 4 bases and J dropped 9; count of bases not matched to a gene: 16. The CDR3 spans 18 residues. The CDR3 sequence is CASSGVGTGGLQGSEQFF. In DNA form, the CDR3 reads TGTGCCAGCAGTGGGGTTGGGACAGGGGGCCTTCAGGGAAGTGAGCAGTTCTTC.

The V gene is TRBV5-3, the J gene TRBJ2-1; the match to TRBD2 covers 7 bases. TRBV5-3 is filed as an ORF, its function uncertain. V trimming: 0 bases; J trimming: 5 bases; junction bases outside the gene matches: 8. This CDR3 region has 16 residues. In DNA form, the CDR3 reads TGTGCCAGAAGCTTGGGCGGCGGGAGCCCCCACAATGAGCAGTTCTTC. This encodes CARSLGGGSPHNEQFF.

The CDR3 DNA follows: TGTGCCAGCAGTGAGGGGGGGGGAATACTCTATAATTCACCCCTCCACTTT. Its translation: CASSEGGGILYNSPLHF. This sequence joins TRBV7-2 and TRBJ1-6; the D gene is possibly TRBD1 (6 bases). In germline, CDR1 is SGHTA, CDR2 FQGNSA. The ends were cut back, 6 bases at V and 3 bases at J, with 18 bases in the middle. The CDR3 contains 17 residues.